This T cell receptor (beta chain) emerged from a study of shared T cell receptors in the human thymus. Data came from immunoSEQ multiplex PCR; TCRdb stores just in-frame clones and leaves some out. The data hold some 760,000 clones, with 80% to 90% observed a single time. This sample also appeared in a second study, on human thymus T cells. From that paper: Corrective cardiac surgery supplied the resected thymus tissue.

The sequenced sample consisted of thymocytes. The source is a girl under three years old with a congenital heart defect.

CDR3 nucleotide sequence: TGTGCCAGCGGTCGCCCAACGGAGATAGCCAAAAACATTCAGTACTTC. Its protein is CASGRPTEIAKNIQYF. This chain uses TRBV28 with TRBJ2-4; D uncertain. Germline CDR1 reads MDHEN; CDR2 reads SYDVKM. CDR3 size: 16 residues. V shed 8 bases and J shed 0 bases, with 17 bases lying between them.